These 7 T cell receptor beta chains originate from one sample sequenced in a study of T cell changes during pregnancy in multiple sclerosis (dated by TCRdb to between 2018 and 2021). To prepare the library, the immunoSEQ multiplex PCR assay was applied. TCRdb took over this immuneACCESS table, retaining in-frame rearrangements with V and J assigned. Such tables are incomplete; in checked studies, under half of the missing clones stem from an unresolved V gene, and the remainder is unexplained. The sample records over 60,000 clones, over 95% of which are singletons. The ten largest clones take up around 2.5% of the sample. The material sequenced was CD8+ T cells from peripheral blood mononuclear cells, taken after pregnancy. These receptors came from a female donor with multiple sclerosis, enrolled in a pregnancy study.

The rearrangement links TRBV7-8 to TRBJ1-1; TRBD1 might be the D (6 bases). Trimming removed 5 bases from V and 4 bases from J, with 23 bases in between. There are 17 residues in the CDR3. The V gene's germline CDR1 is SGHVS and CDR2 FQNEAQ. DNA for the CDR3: TGTGCCAGCAGCCAACAGGGTAGGGAGTGGTTGGGCACTGAAGCTTTCTTT. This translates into CASSQQGREWLGTEAFF.

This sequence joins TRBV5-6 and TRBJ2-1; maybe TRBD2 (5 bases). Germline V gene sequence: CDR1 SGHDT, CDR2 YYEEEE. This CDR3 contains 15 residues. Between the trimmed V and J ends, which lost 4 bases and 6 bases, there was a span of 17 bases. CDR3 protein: CASSPSPSGANEQFF. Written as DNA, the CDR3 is TGTGCCAGCAGCCCGTCCCCCAGCGGAGCCAATGAGCAGTTCTTC.

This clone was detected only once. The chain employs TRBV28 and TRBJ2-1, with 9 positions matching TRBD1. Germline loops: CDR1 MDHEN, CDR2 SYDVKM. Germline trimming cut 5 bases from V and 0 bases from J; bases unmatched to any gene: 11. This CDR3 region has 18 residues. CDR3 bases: TGTGCCAGCAGTCCGGGACAGGGAGGTTTGAGCTCCTACAATGAGCAGTTCTTC. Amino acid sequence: CASSPGQGGLSSYNEQFF.

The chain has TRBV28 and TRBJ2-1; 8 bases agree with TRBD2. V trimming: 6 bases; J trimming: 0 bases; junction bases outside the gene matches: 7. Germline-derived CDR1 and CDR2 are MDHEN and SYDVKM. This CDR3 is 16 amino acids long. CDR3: CASSLLADTSYNEQFF. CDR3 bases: TGTGCCAGCAGCCTACTAGCGGACACCTCCTACAATGAGCAGTTCTTC.

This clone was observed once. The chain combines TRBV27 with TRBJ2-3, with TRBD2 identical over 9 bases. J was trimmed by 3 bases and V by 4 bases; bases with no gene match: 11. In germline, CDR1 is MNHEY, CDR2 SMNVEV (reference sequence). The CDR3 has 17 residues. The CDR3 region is CASSWSSGSLRTDTQYF. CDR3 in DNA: TGTGCCAGCAGTTGGAGTAGCGGGAGCCTAAGGACAGATACGCAGTATTTT.

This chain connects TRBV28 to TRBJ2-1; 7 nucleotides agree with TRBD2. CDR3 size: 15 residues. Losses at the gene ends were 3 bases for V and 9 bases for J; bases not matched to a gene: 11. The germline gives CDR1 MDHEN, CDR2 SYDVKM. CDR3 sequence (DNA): TGTGCCAGCAGTTTCTCCCCTAGCGGTTATGTTGAGCAGTTCTTC. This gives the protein CASSFSPSGYVEQFF.

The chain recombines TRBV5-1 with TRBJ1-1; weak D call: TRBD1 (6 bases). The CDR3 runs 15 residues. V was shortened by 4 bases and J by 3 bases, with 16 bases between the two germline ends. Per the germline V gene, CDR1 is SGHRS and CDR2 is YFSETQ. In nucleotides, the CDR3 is TGCGCCAGCAGCGGACCCCAGGACAGTTACACTGAAGCTTTCTTT. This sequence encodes CASSGPQDSYTEAFF.